This entry lists 28 T cell receptor beta chains sequenced from one sample in a study of vaccination effects on CD4 cells after COVID-19. The antigens for these receptors are not known. After expansion with viral peptide pools in the ViraFEST assay, antigen-specific CD4+ T cells were sequenced. When roughly eleven days of culture had elapsed, CD4+ T cells were isolated. Sometime from March through December 2020, the person acquired a SARS-CoV-2 infection that PCR confirmed. Sequenced by immunoSEQ multiplex PCR; TCRdb stores in-frame clones only, minus some. This sample has 26,000 or so clones, with about 80% found just once. The source material was CD4+ T cells from PBMCs cultured with HCoV-NL63 spike peptides, sampled before COVID-19 vaccination. Every receptor here comes from a human donor who had a prior SARS-CoV-2 infection.

This sequence joins TRBV5-6 and TRBJ1-1, with D unclear. V lost 2 bases, J lost 5 bases, and 10 bases lay in between. From germline, CDR1 is SGHDT and CDR2 YYEEEE. The CDR3 has 13 amino acids. DNA for the CDR3: TGTGCCAGCAGCTTCCTGGGCGGGACTGAAGCTTTCTTT. Translated, it gives CASSFLGGTEAFF.

The chain carries TRBV3-1 (or the pseudogene TRBV3-2) and TRBJ2-7; the match to TRBD2 covers 7 bases. This CDR3 has 18 residues. The ends lost 4 bases at V and 6 bases at J; junction bases unmatched: 21. CDR1 and CDR2 from the germline V gene are LGHDT and YNNKEL (reference sequence). This chain's CDR3 is CASSPSLLAINPWGEQYF. CDR3 coding DNA: TGTGCCAGCAGCCCCTCCCTACTAGCGATAAACCCCTGGGGCGAGCAGTACTTC.

The chain couples TRBV4-2 to TRBJ1-4, with a possible D match to TRBD1 (5 bases). Trimming removed 2 bases from V and 0 bases from J, with 7 bases in between. The CDR3 loop spans 15 amino acids. Germline CDR1 LGHNA, CDR2 YNFKEQ. The CDR3 DNA is TGTGCCAGCAGCCAACAGGGTGCAACTAATGAAAAACTGTTTTTT. Amino acid sequence: CASSQQGATNEKLFF.

CDR3 sequence reads: CASSGTPSSNQPQHF. The DNA of the CDR3 is TGTGCCAGCAGTGGCACACCATCTAGCAATCAGCCCCAGCATTTT. This sequence joins TRBV6-4 and TRBJ1-5; no reliable D call. Trimming cost V 4 bases and J 0 bases, with 10 bases left between them. The CDR3 covers 15 residues. Germline CDR1 is MRHNA and CDR2 is SNTAGT.

The DNA of the CDR3 is TGTGCCAGCAGACTACAGGGTTCCCAAGAGACCCAGTACTTC. It specifies CASRLQGSQETQYF. This chain joins TRBV2 and TRBJ2-5, with a tentative D call TRBD1 (6 bases). The CDR3 loop spans 14 amino acids. Trimming stripped 6 bases from V and 1 base from J, with 12 bases between. Per the germline V gene, CDR1 is SNHLY and CDR2 is FYNNEI.

The V call is TRBV3-1 (or the pseudogene TRBV3-2), the J call TRBJ2-7; perhaps TRBD1 as D (6 bases). V lost 4 bases and J 4 bases, leaving 17 bases between the germline ends. CDR3 length: 15 residues. CDR1 is LGHDT and CDR2 is YNNKEL in the germline V gene (reference sequence). The CDR3 region is CASSPSGAGVYEQYF. The CDR3 DNA is TGTGCCAGCAGCCCGAGTGGGGCAGGGGTGTACGAGCAGTACTTC.

The V gene is TRBV5-1, the J gene TRBJ1-3; D unclear. This CDR3 region has 13 residues. Germline CDR1 and CDR2: SGHRS and YFSETQ. Trimming left V 5 bases short and J 4 bases short, with 10 bases between. CDR3 region: CASRITEGNTIYF. The CDR3, as DNA: TGCGCCAGCAGAATTACCGAGGGAAACACCATATATTTT.

This clone was observed a single time. The chain recombines TRBV27 with TRBJ1-4; D remains unclear. The germline V gene encodes CDR1 MNHEY and CDR2 SMNVEV (reference sequence). The CDR3 spans 15 residues. V was trimmed by 3 bases and J by 4 bases, leaving 12 bases between them. For the CDR3, the DNA is TGTGCCAGCAGTTTGATTCCCCAGCGTAATGAAAAACTGTTTTTT. It specifies CASSLIPQRNEKLFF.

The genes are TRBV30 and TRBJ2-3; 16 bases match TRBD2. V lost 2 bases and J lost 4; bases outside the gene matches: 9. Germline lookup yields CDR1 GTSNPN and CDR2 SVGIG (reference sequence). The length of the CDR3 is 18 residues. CDR3 in DNA: TGTGCCTGGAGTACACCGGGACTAGCGGGAGGGCTTCCAGATACGCAGTATTTT. Encoded protein: CAWSTPGLAGGLPDTQYF.

The gene calls are TRBV5-1 and TRBJ2-7; 7 bases line up with TRBD2. The CDR3 spans 15 residues. J was trimmed by 2 bases and V by 4 bases; bases with no gene match: 9. CDR1 SGHRS and CDR2 YFSETQ come from the germline V gene. DNA for the CDR3: TGCGCCAGCAGCGGTCTGGGCGGGGGTCCCTACGAGCAGTACTTC. It is translated as CASSGLGGGPYEQYF. The whole variable domain, remainder taken from reference TRBV5-1 and TRBJ2-7, is KAGVTQTPRYLIKTRGQQVTLSCSPISGHRSVSWYQQTPGQGLQFLFEYFSETQRNKGNFPGRFSGRQFSNSRSEMNVSTLELGDSALYLCASSGLGGGPYEQYFGPGTRLTVT.

The chain employs TRBV6-5 and TRBJ1-2, with 7 bases aligning to TRBD1. Germline V lookup: CDR1 MNHEY, CDR2 SVGAGI. The CDR3 spans 12 residues. V trimming: 7 bases; J trimming: 7 bases; junction bases outside the gene matches: 6. The CDR3 sequence is CASKETGTGYTF. The DNA for the CDR3 is TGTGCCAGCAAGGAGACAGGGACTGGCTACACCTTC.

V and J are TRBV2 and TRBJ1-4, with a weak D call TRBD1 (5 bases). Trimming stripped 3 bases from V and 4 bases from J, with 24 bases between. From germline, CDR1 is SNHLY and CDR2 FYNNEI. The CDR3 covers 19 residues. CDR3 in amino acids: CASSEARGGVLRGNEKLFF. The CDR3 DNA reads as TGTGCCAGCAGTGAGGCCCGGGGAGGGGTCCTAAGGGGTAATGAAAAACTGTTTTTT.

This clone turned up a few times. This chain links TRBV6-5 with TRBJ2-2; 10 nucleotides agree with TRBD2. The CDR3 is 13 amino acids. CDR1 is MNHEY, CDR2 SVGAGI, per germline. DNA of the CDR3: TGTAGACGGGGGACTAGCGACACCGGGGAGCTGTTTTTT. This gives the protein CRRGTSDTGELFF.

The chain carries TRBV5-1 and TRBJ2-7, with D possibly matching TRBD2 (6 bases). The CDR3 has 15 amino acids. Deletions cut 6 bases from V and 0 bases from J, with 16 bases between. Germline V gene lookup returns CDR1 SGHRS and CDR2 YFSETQ. In DNA, the CDR3 is TGCGCCAGCATACCTTTCGGGGGTTACTCCTACGAGCAGTACTTC. It encodes CASIPFGGYSYEQYF.

The chain carries TRBV29-1 and TRBJ2-5, with D maybe TRBD2 (6 bases). Germline CDR1 is SQVTM and CDR2 is ANQGSEA. The CDR3 is 10 amino acids. V lost 7 bases and J lost 4, with 7 bases in between. CDR3 DNA sequence: TGCAGCGCCGGGGGAGAGACCCAGTACTTC. This gives the protein CSAGGETQYF.

The genes are TRBV6-5 and TRBJ1-1; 7 positions agree with TRBD1. This CDR3 spans 16 amino acids. Germline V gene sequence: CDR1 MNHEY, CDR2 SVGAGI. Trimming removed 0 bases from V and 5 bases from J; junction bases left unmatched: 9. DNA of the CDR3: TGTGCCAGCAGTTACTCTAAGGAGGGGGCCGCGACTGAAGCTTTCTTT. Its translation: CASSYSKEGAATEAFF.

The chain is built from TRBV19 and TRBJ2-2; a possible D gene is TRBD1 (5 bases). This CDR3 has 15 residues. V lost 7 bases to trimming and J lost 1 base, with 13 bases between them. Germline CDR1 is LNHDA and CDR2 is SQIVND (reference sequence). For the CDR3, the DNA is TGTGCCAGTAATTCGAACAGGATGAACACCGGGGAGCTGTTTTTT. As protein: CASNSNRMNTGELFF. Based on the CDR3 plus reference TRBV19 and TRBJ2-2, the full variable domain is DGGITQSPKYLFRKEGQNVTLSCEQNLNHDAMYWYRQDPGQGLRLIYYSQIVNDFQKGDIAEGYSVSREKKESFPLTVTSAQKNPTAFYLCASNSNRMNTGELFFGEGSRLTVL.

V and J are TRBV5-1 and TRBJ1-1; 7 bases line up with TRBD1. CDR3 length: 13 amino acids. The V segment lost 5 bases and the J segment 1 base; nucleotides outside the gene matches: 2. Per the germline V gene, CDR1 is SGHRS and CDR2 is YFSETQ. This CDR3 reads CASRWTGNTEAFF. CDR3 sequence (DNA): TGCGCCAGCAGGTGGACAGGGAACACTGAAGCTTTCTTT.

V and J are TRBV4-3 and TRBJ2-3; TRBD2 matches at 9 bases. Trimming cost V 4 bases and J 1 base; bases outside gene matches: 6. CDR1 is LGHNA and CDR2 is YSLEER in the germline V gene. The CDR3 has 16 residues. CDR3: CASSRGVAGGTDTQYF. CDR3 in DNA: TGCGCCAGCAGCCGGGGGGTAGCGGGAGGCACAGATACGCAGTATTTT.

This chain joins TRBV20-1 and TRBJ2-2; 14 bases fit TRBD2. The CDR3 is made up of 18 amino acids. V lost 3 bases, J lost 3 bases, and 9 bases stayed unmatched. Germline CDR1 DFQATT, CDR2 SNEGSKA (reference sequence). In DNA form, the CDR3 reads TGCAGTGCTAGTGGAGGTCCGGGACTAGCGGGAGACACCGGGGAGCTGTTTTTT. Translation: CSASGGPGLAGDTGELFF.

The chain combines TRBV29-1 with TRBJ2-4; D call uncertain. The CDR3 sequence is 15 residues long. Germline assignment: CDR1 SQVTM and CDR2 ANQGSEA. Deletions cut 0 bases from V and 0 bases from J, with 9 bases between. CDR3 nucleotides: TGCAGCGTTGAAGATCTAGGCTCAGCCAAAAACATTCAGTACTTC. As protein: CSVEDLGSAKNIQYF.

The sample holds one count of this clone. The gene calls are TRBV5-6 and TRBJ1-4; 9 nucleotides match TRBD1. The ends lost 2 bases at V and 7 bases at J; junction bases unmatched: 9. This CDR3 spans 16 amino acids. The germline CDR1 and CDR2 sequences are SGHDT and YYEEEE. CDR3 DNA sequence: TGTGCCAGCAGCTTTAAGCCCACAGGGGGCCCTGAAAAACTGTTTTTT. It yields the protein CASSFKPTGGPEKLFF. The full variable domain, rest sourced from reference TRBV5-6 and TRBJ1-4, is DAGVTQSPTHLIKTRGQQVTLRCSPKSGHDTVSWYQQALGQGPQFIFQYYEEEERQRGNFPDRFSGHQFPNYSSELNVNALLLGDSALYLCASSFKPTGGPEKLFFGSGTQLSVL.

This chain connects TRBV7-3 to TRBJ2-2; a possible D gene is TRBD2 (6 bases). CDR1 SGHTA and CDR2 FQGTGA come from the germline V gene. V was pared by 5 bases and J by 0 bases, with 10 bases between. This CDR3 is 15 amino acids long. CDR3 residues: CASSPRRANTGELFF. The CDR3 nucleotides are TGTGCCAGCAGCCCCCGGAGGGCGAACACCGGGGAGCTGTTTTTT.

This clone was picked up a small number of times. The chain joins TRBV7-6 to TRBJ2-7; 7 bases are a match to TRBD2. The CDR3 has 16 amino acids. The germline gives CDR1 SGHVS, CDR2 FNYEAQ. With V trimmed by 7 bases and J by 2 bases, 14 bases remained unmatched. In nucleotides, the CDR3 is TGTGCCAGCACCGAGAACCCTAGCGGACGAGCCTACGAGCAGTACTTC. It codes for CASTENPSGRAYEQYF.

In its sample, this clone was seen a few times. CDR3 residues: CASSQEDSDSYEQYF. For the CDR3, the DNA is TGCGCCAGCAGCCAGGAGGACAGCGACTCCTACGAGCAGTACTTC. This chain joins TRBV4-1 and TRBJ2-7, with D tentatively TRBD1 (6 bases). Germline CDR1 reads MGHRA; CDR2 reads YSYEKL. Trimming stripped 3 bases from V and 0 bases from J, with 12 bases between. The CDR3 has 15 residues.

This clone was counted a few times. The rearrangement links TRBV7-3 to TRBJ2-6; D is unclear. V was shortened by 5 bases and J by 0 bases, with 8 bases between the two germline ends. Germline V gene lookup returns CDR1 SGHTA and CDR2 FQGTGA. The CDR3 runs to 15 residues. The CDR3 region has the DNA TGTGCCAGCAGCCCAACAAACTCTGGGGCCAACGTCCTGACTTTC. Translation: CASSPTNSGANVLTF. Drawing the rest from reference TRBV7-3 and TRBJ2-6, the complete variable domain is GAGVSQTPSNKVTEKGKYVELRCDPISGHTALYWYRQSLGQGPEFLIYFQGTGAADDSGLPNDRFFAVRPEGSVSTLKIQRTERGDSAVYLCASSPTNSGANVLTFGAGSRLTVL.

This clone was observed a few times. The CDR3 DNA reads TGTGCCAGCAGTTACTCGATTGGAGTCTACGAGCAGTACTTC. Its translation is CASSYSIGVYEQYF. V usage is TRBV6-5 and J usage is TRBJ2-7; no reliable D call. The CDR3 consists of 14 residues. Trimming stripped 0 bases from V and 3 bases from J, with 9 bases between. Germline assignment: CDR1 MNHEY and CDR2 SVGAGI.

This clone was detected only a few times. The chain uses TRBV4-2 and TRBJ2-2; 8 bases agree with TRBD2. The CDR3 spans 18 residues. Unmatched junction bases numbered 13, after V lost 4 bases and J lost 3 bases. The germline CDR1 and CDR2 sequences are LGHNA and YNFKEQ. The DNA for the CDR3 is TGTGCCAGCAGCCGGACACAGAAGCGGGAGCTAGACACCGGGGAGCTGTTTTTT. It is translated as CASSRTQKRELDTGELFF.